The entry below gives a single T cell receptor beta chain sequence along with its context. Its antigen is currently unknown. Germline values: CDR1 LNHDA, CDR2 SQIVND (reference sequence). V was clipped by 9 bases and J by 5 bases; unmatched bases: 11. The CDR3 runs to 14 residues. The data were taken from a study of CD8+CD57+ T cells in acquired aplastic anemia. For CDR3 and TCR beta VDJ profiling, genomic DNA was the template used. Each CDR3 protein gets one entry after TCRdb re-called the reads with MiXCR. This sample has some 120,000 distinct CDR3 sequences, with less than 50% found just once. In patients chosen for sequencing, flow cytometry had shown CD8+CD57+ cell expansion. Overall study results and limits: Some 30 was the count of CD8+ CDR3 sequences that patients shared with controls.

The sequence came from a human donor with aplastic anemia. The sequenced sample consisted of sorted CD4+, CD8+, or CD8+CD57+ T cells (not recorded which) from PBMCs. The chain employs TRBV19 and TRBJ2-7; 9 nucleotides align to TRBD2. CDR3 coding DNA: TGTGCCAGCTCACCACCGGTAGCGGGGGACGAGCAGTACTTC. Residues: CASSPPVAGDEQYF.